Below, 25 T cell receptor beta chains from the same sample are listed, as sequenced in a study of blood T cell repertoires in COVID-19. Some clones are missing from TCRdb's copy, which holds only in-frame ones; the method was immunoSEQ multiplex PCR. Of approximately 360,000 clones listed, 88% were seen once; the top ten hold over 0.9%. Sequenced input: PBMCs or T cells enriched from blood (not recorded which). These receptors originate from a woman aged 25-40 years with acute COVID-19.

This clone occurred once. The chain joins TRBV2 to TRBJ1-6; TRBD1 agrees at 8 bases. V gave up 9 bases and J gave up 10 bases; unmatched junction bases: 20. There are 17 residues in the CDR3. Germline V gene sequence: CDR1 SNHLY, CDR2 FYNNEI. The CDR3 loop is CARENRTGTHSMSPLHF. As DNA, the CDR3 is TGTGCCAGGGAGAACAGGACAGGGACCCATTCTATGTCACCCCTCCACTTT.

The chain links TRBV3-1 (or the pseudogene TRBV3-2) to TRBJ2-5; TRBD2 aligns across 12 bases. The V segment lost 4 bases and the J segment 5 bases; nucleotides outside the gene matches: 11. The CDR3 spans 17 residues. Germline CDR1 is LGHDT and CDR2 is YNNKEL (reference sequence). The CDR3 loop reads CASSPRTSGTLGETQYF. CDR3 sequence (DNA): TGTGCCAGCAGCCCGCGGACTAGCGGGACATTGGGGGAGACCCAGTACTTC.

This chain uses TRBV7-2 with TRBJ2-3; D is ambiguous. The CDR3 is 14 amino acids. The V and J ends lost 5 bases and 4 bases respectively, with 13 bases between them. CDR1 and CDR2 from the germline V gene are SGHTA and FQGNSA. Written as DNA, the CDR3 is TGTGCCAGCAGCCCGCTAGGCCGTGCAGATACGCAGTATTTT. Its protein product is CASSPLGRADTQYF. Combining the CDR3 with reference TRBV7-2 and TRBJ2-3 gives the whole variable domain GAGVSQSPSNKVTEKGKDVELRCDPISGHTALYWYRQSLGQGLEFLIYFQGNSAPDKSGLPSDRFSAERTGGSVSTLTIQRTQQEDSAVYLCASSPLGRADTQYFGPGTRLTVL.

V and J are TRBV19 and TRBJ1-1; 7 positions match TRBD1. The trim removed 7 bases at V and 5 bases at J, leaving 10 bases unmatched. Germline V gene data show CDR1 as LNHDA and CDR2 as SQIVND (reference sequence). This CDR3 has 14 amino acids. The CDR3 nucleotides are TGTGCCAGTACCGTCACCCAGGACAGGACTGAAGCTTTCTTT. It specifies CASTVTQDRTEAFF. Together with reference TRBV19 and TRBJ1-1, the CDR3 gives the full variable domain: DGGITQSPKYLFRKEGQNVTLSCEQNLNHDAMYWYRQDPGQGLRLIYYSQIVNDFQKGDIAEGYSVSREKKESFPLTVTSAQKNPTAFYLCASTVTQDRTEAFFGQGTRLTVV.

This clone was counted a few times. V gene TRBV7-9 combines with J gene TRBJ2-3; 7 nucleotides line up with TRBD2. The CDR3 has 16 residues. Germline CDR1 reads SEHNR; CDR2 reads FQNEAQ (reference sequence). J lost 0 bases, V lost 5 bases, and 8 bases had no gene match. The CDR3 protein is CASSRPGSGSTDTQYF. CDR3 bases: TGTGCCAGCAGCCGCCCGGGTAGCGGGAGCACAGATACGCAGTATTTT.

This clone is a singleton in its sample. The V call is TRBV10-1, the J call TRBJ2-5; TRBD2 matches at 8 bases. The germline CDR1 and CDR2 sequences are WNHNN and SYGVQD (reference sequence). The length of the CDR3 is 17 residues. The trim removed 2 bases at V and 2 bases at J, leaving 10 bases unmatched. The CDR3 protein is CASSERGGLSLQETQYF. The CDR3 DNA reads TGCGCCAGCAGTGAGCGGGGGGGCCTTTCTCTGCAAGAGACCCAGTACTTC.

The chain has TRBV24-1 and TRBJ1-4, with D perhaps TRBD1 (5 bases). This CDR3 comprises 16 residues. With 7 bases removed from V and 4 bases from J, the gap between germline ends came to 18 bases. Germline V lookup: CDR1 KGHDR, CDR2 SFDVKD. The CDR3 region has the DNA TGTGCCACCAGGAAGAGCCAGACAGCCCATAATGAAAAACTGTTTTTT. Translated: CATRKSQTAHNEKLFF.

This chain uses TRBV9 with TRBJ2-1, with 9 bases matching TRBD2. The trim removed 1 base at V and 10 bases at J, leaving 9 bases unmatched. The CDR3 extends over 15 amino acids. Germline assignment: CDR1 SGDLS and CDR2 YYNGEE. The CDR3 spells CASSVTGGGAREQFF. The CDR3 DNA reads TGTGCCAGCAGCGTAACGGGCGGGGGGGCAAGAGAGCAGTTCTTC. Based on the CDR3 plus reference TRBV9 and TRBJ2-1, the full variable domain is DSGVTQTPKHLITATGQRVTLRCSPRSGDLSVYWYQQSLDQGLQFLIQYYNGEERAKGNILERFSAQQFPDLHSELNLSSLELGDSALYFCASSVTGGGAREQFFGPGTRLTVL.

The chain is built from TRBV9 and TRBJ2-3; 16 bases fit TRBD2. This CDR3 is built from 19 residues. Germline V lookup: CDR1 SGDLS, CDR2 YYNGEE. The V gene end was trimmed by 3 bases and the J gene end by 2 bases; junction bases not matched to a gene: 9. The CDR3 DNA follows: TGTGCCAGCAGCGCCTCCGGGACTAGCGGGGGGGTTTTCACAGATACGCAGTATTTT. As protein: CASSASGTSGGVFTDTQYF. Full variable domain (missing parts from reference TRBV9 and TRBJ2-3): DSGVTQTPKHLITATGQRVTLRCSPRSGDLSVYWYQQSLDQGLQFLIQYYNGEERAKGNILERFSAQQFPDLHSELNLSSLELGDSALYFCASSASGTSGGVFTDTQYFGPGTRLTVL.

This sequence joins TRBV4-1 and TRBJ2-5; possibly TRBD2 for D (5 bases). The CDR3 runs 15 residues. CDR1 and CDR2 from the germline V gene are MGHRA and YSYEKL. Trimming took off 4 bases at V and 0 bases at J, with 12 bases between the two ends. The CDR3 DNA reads TGCGCCAGCAGCCCCCGGGGAGCTTACCAAGAGACCCAGTACTTC. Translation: CASSPRGAYQETQYF.

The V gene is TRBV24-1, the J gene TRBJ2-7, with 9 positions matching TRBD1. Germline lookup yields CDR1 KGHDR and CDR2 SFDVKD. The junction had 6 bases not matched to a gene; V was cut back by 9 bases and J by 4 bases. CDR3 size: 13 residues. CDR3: CATGRDREYEQYF. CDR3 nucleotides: TGTGCCACCGGCCGGGACAGGGAATACGAGCAGTACTTC.

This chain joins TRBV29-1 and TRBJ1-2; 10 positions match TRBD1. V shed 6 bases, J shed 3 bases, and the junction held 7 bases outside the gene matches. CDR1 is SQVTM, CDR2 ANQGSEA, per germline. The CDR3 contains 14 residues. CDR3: CSVRGGQGDYGYTF. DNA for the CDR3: TGCAGCGTCCGAGGAGGACAGGGGGACTATGGCTACACCTTC.

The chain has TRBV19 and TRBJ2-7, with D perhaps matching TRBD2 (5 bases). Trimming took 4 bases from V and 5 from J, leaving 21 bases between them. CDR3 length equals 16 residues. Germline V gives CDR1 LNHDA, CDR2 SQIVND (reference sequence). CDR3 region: CASSTRSGKTNHEQYF. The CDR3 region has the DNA TGTGCCAGTAGTACCCGAAGCGGCAAAACGAACCACGAGCAGTACTTC.

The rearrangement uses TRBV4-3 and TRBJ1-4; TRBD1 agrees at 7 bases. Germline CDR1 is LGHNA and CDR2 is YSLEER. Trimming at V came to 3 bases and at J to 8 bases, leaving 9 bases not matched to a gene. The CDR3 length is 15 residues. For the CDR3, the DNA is TGCGCCAGCAGCCAGGACACAGGGGATGGCGAAAAACTGTTTTTT. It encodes CASSQDTGDGEKLFF.

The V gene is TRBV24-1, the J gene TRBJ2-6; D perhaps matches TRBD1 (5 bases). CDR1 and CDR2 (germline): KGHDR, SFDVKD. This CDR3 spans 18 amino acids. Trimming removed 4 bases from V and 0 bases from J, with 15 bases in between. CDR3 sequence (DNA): TGTGCCACCAGTGAAAATGACAGACCTAGCTCTGGGGCCAACGTCCTGACTTTC. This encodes CATSENDRPSSGANVLTF.

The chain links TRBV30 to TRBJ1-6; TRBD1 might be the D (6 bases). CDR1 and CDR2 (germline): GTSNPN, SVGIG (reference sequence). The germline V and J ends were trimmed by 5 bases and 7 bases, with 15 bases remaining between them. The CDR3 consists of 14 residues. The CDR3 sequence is CAWGVDSYNSPLHF. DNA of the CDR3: TGTGCCTGGGGCGTGGACAGCTACAATTCACCCCTCCACTTT.

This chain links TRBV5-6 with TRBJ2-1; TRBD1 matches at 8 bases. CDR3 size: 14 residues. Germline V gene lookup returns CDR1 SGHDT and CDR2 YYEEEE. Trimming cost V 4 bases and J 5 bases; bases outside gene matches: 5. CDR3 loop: CASSQGTGHNEQFF. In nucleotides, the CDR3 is TGTGCCAGCAGCCAAGGGACAGGCCACAATGAGCAGTTCTTC.

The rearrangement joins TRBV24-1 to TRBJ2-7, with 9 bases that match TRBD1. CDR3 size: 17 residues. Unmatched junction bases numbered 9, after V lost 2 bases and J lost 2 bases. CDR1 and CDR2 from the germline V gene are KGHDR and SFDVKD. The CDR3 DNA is TGTGCCACCAGTGATTCCCCGGGGACAGGGCATACCTACGAGCAGTACTTC. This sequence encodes CATSDSPGTGHTYEQYF.

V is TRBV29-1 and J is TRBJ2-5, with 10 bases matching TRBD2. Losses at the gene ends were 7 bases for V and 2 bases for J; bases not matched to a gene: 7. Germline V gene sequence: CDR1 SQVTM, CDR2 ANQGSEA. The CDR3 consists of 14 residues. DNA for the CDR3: TGCAGCGCCGTACTAGCGGGGAGACAAGAGACCCAGTACTTC. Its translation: CSAVLAGRQETQYF.

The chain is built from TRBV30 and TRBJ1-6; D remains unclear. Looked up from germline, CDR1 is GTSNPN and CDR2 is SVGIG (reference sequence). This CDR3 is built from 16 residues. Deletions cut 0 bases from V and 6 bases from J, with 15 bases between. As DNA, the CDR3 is TGTGCCTGGAGTGTAGCCCCCCAGGAACTTAATTCACCCCTCCACTTT. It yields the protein CAWSVAPQELNSPLHF.

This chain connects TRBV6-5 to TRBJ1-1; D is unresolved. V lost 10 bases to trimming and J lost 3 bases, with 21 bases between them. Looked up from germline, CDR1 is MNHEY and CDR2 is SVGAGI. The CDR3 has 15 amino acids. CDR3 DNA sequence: TGTGCCACCACGGTCGAACCAAGCGGGCACACTGAAGCTTTCTTT. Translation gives CATTVEPSGHTEAFF.

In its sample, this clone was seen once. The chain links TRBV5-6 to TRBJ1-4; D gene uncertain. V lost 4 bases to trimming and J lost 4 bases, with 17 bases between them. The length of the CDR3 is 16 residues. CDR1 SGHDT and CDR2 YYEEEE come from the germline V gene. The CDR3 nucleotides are TGTGCCAGCAGCGTTCTTATAGGAGAAAATAATGAAAAACTGTTTTTT. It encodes CASSVLIGENNEKLFF.

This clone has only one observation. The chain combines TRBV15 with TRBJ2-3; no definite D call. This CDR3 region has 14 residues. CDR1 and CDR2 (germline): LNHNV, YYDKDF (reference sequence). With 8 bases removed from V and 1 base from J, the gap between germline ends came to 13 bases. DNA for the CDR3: TGTGCCACCGGCCGACTTCGAGGCACAGATACGCAGTATTTT. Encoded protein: CATGRLRGTDTQYF.

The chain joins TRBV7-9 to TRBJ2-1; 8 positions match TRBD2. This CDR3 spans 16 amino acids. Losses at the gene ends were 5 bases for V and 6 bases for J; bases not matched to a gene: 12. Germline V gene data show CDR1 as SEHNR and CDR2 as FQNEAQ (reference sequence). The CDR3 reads CASSTRIAGRGNEQFF. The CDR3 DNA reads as TGTGCCAGCAGCACTCGGATAGCGGGGAGAGGCAATGAGCAGTTCTTC.

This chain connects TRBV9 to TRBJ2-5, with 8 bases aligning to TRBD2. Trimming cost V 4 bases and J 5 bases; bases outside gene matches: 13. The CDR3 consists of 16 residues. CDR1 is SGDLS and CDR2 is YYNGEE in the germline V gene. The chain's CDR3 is CASSPLVTSAEETQYF. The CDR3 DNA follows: TGTGCCAGCAGCCCCCTAGTGACTAGCGCGGAGGAGACCCAGTACTTC.